What follows describes a single T cell receptor (beta chain). Its antigen is unknown. Trimming cost V 4 bases and J 2 bases, with 14 bases left between them. Germline-derived CDR1 and CDR2 are SGHRS and YFSETQ. The CDR3 length is 15 residues. Naive CD45RA+ and memory CD45RA-negative subsets were split from CD4+ cells. Assay used: immunoSEQ multiplex PCR; TCRdb lists only in-frame clones, some missing. The table lists about 1.1 million clones, 75% to 80% of them singletons. These data are taken from a study of shared clonotypes between healthy human individuals. Notes on the study in general: Shared across a handful of donors were approximately 5% of the naive CD4 clonotypes. Clonotype sharing among the donors was expected to vary with sequencing depth.

The TCR was taken from a man between 18 and 35 years old in good health. Some clones in this sample may be carry-over from other donors' samples. The sequencing input was memory CD4+ T cells from PBMCs. Subset indicated: CD45RA-negative fraction. The chain is built from TRBV5-1 and TRBJ2-3, with D perhaps TRBD1 (7 bases). DNA of the CDR3: TGCGCCAGCAGCCCGGGGGACAGAGTCACAGATACGCAGTATTTT. Translated, it gives CASSPGDRVTDTQYF.